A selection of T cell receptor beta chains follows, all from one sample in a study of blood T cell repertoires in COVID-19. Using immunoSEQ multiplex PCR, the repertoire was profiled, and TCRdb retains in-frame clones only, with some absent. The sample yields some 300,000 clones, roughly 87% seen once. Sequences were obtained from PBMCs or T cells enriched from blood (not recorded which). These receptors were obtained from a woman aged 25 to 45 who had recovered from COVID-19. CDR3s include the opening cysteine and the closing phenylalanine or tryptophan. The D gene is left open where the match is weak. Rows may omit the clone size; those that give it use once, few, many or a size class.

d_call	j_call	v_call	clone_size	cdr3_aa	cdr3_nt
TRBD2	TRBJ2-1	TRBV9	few	CASSVRGDPRAEQFF	TGTGCCAGCAGCGTGCGGGGGGACCCTAGGGCTGAGCAGTTCTTC
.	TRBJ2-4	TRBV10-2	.	CASSEPPEAYKNIQYF	TGCGCCAGCAGTGAGCCCCCGGAGGCCTACAAAAACATTCAGTACTTC
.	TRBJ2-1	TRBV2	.	CASSVQGGEEEQFF	TGTGCCAGCAGTGTCCAGGGCGGGGAGGAGGAGCAGTTCTTC
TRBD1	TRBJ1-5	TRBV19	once	CASSTTGQGYQPQHF	TGTGCCAGTAGTACTACCGGACAGGGATATCAGCCCCAGCATTTT
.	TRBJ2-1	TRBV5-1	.	CASMTGSYNEQFF	TGCGCCAGCATGACAGGCTCCTACAATGAGCAGTTCTTC
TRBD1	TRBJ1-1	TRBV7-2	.	CASSLFNRGGTEAFF	TGTGCCAGCAGCTTATTTAACAGGGGGGGCACTGAAGCTTTCTTT
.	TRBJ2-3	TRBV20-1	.	CSASESRVDTQYF	TGCAGTGCTAGTGAGAGTCGGGTTGATACGCAGTATTTT
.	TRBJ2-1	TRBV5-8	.	CASSLGGAGEQFF	TGTGCCAGCAGCCTCGGAGGGGCCGGTGAGCAGTTCTTC
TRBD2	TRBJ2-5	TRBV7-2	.	CASSPVAGGRAETQYF	TGTGCCAGCAGCCCCGTAGCGGGGGGGAGGGCAGAGACCCAGTACTTC
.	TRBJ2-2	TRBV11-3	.	CASSLDRVNTGELFF	TGTGCCAGCAGCTTAGACAGGGTGAACACCGGGGAGCTGTTTTTT
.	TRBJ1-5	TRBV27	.	CASSWRGGWGQPQHF	TGTGCCAGCAGTTGGCGGGGGGGATGGGGTCAGCCCCAGCATTTT
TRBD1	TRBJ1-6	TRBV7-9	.	CASSVGTVGLGSPLHF	TGTGCCAGCAGCGTCGGGACAGTGGGGTTGGGGTCACCCCTCCACTTT
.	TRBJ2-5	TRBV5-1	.	CACGRRNLQETQYF	TGCGCCTGCGGAAGAAGGAATCTACAAGAGACCCAGTACTTC
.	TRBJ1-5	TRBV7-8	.	CASSLVGNQPQHF	TGTGCCAGCAGCTTGGTAGGCAATCAGCCCCAGCATTTT
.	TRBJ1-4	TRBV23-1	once	CASSQSGREGTNEKLFF	TGCGCCAGCAGTCAATCGGGCAGGGAGGGCACTAATGAAAAACTGTTTTTT
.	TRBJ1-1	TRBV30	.	CAWNKDRENTEAFF	TGTGCCTGGAACAAAGACAGAGAGAACACTGAAGCTTTCTTT
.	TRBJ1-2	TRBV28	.	CASRAAILYGYTF	TGTGCCAGCAGGGCGGCGATACTCTATGGCTACACCTTC
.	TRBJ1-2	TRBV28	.	CASSQSEGSGYTF	TGTGCCAGCAGTCAATCAGAGGGAAGTGGCTACACCTTC
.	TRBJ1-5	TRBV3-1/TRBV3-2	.	CASSQVMGPGQPQHF	TGTGCCAGCAGCCAAGTCATGGGGCCTGGTCAGCCCCAGCATTTT
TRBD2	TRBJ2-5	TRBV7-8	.	CASTYLAGPETQYF	TGTGCCAGCACCTACCTAGCGGGACCGGAGACCCAGTACTTC
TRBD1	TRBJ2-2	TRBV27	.	CASSLSVDRRATGELFF	TGTGCCAGCAGTTTATCGGTGGACAGGCGCGCGACCGGGGAGCTGTTTTTT
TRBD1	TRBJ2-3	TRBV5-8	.	CASSPLATGGQADTQYF	TGTGCCAGCAGCCCCCTCGCGACAGGGGGTCAGGCAGATACGCAGTATTTT